This TCR beta chain emerged from a study of T cells in Graves' hyperthyroidism and ophthalmopathy. Study observations and caveats: Most thyroid-expanded clonotypes above 0.001 were also found in blood.

The CDR3 runs to 15 residues. CDR1 is SEHNR, CDR2 FQNEAQ, per germline (reference sequence). V was cut by 5 bases and J by 0 bases, with 10 bases left in between. This clonotype was seen a single time. What it binds is unknown. Amplified TCR beta CDR3 regions came from RNA transcripts. With the HTBI primer set, the TCR CDR3 went through a first round of RT-PCR. Each CDR3 protein gets one entry after TCRdb re-called the multiplex PCR reads with MiXCR. This sample has roughly 500,000 distinct CDR3 sequences; under 60% occur once, and the top ten carry under 20%. The chain joins TRBV7-9 to TRBJ2-2; maybe TRBD1 (6 bases). The sequence came from an adult woman with Graves' disease, either hyperthyroidism or ophthalmopathy (not recorded which). Sample: peripheral blood or thyroid tissue (not recorded which). The chain's CDR3 is CASSEQGPNTGELFF. DNA of the CDR3: TGTGCCAGCAGCGAACAGGGCCCGAACACCGGGGAGCTGTTTTTT.